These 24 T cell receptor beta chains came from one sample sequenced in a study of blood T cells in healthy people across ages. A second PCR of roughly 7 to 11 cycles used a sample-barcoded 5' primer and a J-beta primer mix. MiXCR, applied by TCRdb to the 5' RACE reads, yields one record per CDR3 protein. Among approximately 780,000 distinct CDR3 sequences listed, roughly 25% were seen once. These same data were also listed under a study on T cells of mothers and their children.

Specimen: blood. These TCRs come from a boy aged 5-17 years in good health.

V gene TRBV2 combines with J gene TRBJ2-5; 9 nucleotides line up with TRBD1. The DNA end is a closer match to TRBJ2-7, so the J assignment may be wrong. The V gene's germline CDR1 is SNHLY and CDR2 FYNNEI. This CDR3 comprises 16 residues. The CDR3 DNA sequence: TGTGCCAGCAGTGGCCGGGACAGGGTGGGGTCCTACGAGCAGTACTTC. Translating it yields CASSGRDRVGSYEQYF.

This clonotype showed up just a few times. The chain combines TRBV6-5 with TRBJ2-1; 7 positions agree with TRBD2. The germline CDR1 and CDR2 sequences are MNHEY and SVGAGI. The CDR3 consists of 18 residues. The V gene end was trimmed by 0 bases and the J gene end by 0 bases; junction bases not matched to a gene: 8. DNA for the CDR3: TGTGCCAGCAGTTACTCCTTTGGGGGGGAAAGCTCCTACAATGAGCAGTTCTTC. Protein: CASSYSFGGESSYNEQFF.

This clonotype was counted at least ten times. CDR3 amino acids: CASSPGREYGYTF. The DNA for the CDR3 is TGTGCCAGCTCACCAGGGAGGGAGTATGGCTACACCTTC. This sequence joins TRBV18 and TRBJ1-2, with D unresolved. Trimming stripped 2 bases from V and 5 bases from J, with 9 bases between. CDR1 and CDR2 from the germline V gene are KGHSH and LQKENI. The CDR3 totals 13 residues.

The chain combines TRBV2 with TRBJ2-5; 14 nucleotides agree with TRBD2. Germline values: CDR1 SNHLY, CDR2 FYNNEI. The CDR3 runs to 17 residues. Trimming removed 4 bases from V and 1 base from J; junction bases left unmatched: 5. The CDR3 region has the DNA TGTGCCAGCAGTGGGGGACTAGCGGGGGCCTCCCAAGAGACCCAGTACTTC. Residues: CASSGGLAGASQETQYF.

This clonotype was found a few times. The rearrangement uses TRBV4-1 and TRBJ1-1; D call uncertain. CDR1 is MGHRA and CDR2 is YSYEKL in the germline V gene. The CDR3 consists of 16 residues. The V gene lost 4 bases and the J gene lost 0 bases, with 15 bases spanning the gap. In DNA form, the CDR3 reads TGCGCCAGCAGCCCAGGCAAGGGTCCCCTGAACACTGAAGCTTTCTTT. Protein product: CASSPGKGPLNTEAFF.

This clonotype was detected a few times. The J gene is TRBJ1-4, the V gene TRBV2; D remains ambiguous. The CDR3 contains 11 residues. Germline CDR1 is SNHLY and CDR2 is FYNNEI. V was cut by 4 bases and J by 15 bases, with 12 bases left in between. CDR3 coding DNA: TGTGCCAGCAGTGCCAATGCTGGGGTGTTTTTT. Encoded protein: CASSANAGVFF. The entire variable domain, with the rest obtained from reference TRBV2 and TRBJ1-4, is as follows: EPEVTQTPSHQVTQMGQEVILRCVPISNHLYFYWYRQILGQKVEFLVSFYNNEISEKSEIFDDQFSVERPDGSNFTLKIRSTKLEDSAMYFCASSANAGVFFGSGTQLSVL.

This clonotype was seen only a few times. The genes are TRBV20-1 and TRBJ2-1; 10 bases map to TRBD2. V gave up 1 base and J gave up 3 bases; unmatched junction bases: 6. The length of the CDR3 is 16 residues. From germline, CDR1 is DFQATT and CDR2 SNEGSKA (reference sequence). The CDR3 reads CSARARTSGLYNEQFF. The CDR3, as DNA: TGCAGTGCTAGAGCCCGGACTAGCGGACTCTACAATGAGCAGTTCTTC.

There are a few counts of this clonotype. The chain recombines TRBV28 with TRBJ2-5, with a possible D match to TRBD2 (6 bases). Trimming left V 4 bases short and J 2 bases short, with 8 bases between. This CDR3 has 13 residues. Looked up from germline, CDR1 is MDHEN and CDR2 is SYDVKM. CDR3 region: CASSSRDQETQYF. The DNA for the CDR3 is TGTGCCAGCAGTTCGCGGGATCAAGAGACCCAGTACTTC.

The CDR3 bases are TGTGCCAGCAGCCCCGGACTAGCGGGGGGCTCATACTTC. Its translation: CASSPGLAGGSYF. This chain connects TRBV3-1 to TRBJ2-4, with 14 bases identical to TRBD2. CDR3 length: 13 amino acids. Germline lookup yields CDR1 LGHDT and CDR2 YNNKEL (reference sequence). V lost 4 bases and J lost 16; bases outside the gene matches: 6.

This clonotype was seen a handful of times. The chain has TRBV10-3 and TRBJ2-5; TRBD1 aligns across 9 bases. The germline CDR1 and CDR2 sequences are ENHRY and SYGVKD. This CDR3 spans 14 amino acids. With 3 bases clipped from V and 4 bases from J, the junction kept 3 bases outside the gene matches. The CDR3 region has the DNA TGTGCCATCAGTGACCACAGGGGGCGAGAGACCCAGTACTTC. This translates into CAISDHRGRETQYF.

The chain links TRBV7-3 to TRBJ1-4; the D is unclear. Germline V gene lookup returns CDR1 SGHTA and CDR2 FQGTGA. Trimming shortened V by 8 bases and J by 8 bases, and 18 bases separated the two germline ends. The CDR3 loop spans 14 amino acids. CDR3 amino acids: CASPSGGLGEKLFF. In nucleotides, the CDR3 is TGTGCCAGCCCGTCTGGAGGTTTGGGGGAAAAACTGTTTTTT. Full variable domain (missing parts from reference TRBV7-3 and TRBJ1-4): GAGVSQTPSNKVTEKGKYVELRCDPISGHTALYWYRQSLGQGPEFLIYFQGTGAADDSGLPNDRFFAVRPEGSVSTLKIQRTERGDSAVYLCASPSGGLGEKLFFGSGTQLSVL.

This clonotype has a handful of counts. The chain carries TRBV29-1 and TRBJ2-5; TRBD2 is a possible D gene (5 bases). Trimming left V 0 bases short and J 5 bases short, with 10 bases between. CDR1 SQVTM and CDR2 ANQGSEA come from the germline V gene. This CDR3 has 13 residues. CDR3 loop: CSVEDQAVETQYF. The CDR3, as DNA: TGCAGCGTTGAAGATCAAGCGGTCGAGACCCAGTACTTC.

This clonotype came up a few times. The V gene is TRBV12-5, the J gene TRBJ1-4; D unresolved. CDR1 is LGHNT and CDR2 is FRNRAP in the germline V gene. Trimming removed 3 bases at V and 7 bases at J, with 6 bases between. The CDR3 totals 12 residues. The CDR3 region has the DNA TGTGCTAGTGGTTTCAAGGGTGAAAAACTGTTTTTT. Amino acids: CASGFKGEKLFF. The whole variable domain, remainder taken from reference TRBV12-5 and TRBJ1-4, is DARVTQTPRHKVTEMGQEVTMRCQPILGHNTVFWYRQTMMQGLELLAYFRNRAPLDDSGMPKDRFSAEMPDATLATLKIQPSEPRDSAVYFCASGFKGEKLFFGSGTQLSVL.

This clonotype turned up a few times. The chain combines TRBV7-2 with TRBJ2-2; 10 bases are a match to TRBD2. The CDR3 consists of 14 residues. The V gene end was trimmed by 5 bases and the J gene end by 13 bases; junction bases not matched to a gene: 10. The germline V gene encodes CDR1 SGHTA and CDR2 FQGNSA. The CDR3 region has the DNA TGTGCCAGCAGCCTGCCAGCGGGGGGGCCGACGCTGTTTTTT. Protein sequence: CASSLPAGGPTLFF.

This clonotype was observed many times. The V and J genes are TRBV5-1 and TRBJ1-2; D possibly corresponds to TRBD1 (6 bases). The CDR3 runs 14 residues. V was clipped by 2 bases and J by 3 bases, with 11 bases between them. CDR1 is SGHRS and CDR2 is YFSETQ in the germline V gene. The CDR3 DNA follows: TGCGCCAGCAGCTTAGGGGGAGCTGACTATGGCTACACCTTC. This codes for CASSLGGADYGYTF.

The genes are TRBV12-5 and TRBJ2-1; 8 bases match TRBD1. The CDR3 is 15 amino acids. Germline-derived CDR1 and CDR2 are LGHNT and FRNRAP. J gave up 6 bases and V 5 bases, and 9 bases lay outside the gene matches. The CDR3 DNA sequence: TGTGCTAGTGGTAAAGGACAGGGTTTGGTCAATGAGCAGTTCTTC. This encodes CASGKGQGLVNEQFF. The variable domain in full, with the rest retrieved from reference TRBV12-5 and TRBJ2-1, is DARVTQTPRHKVTEMGQEVTMRCQPILGHNTVFWYRQTMMQGLELLAYFRNRAPLDDSGMPKDRFSAEMPDATLATLKIQPSEPRDSAVYFCASGKGQGLVNEQFFGPGTRLTVL.

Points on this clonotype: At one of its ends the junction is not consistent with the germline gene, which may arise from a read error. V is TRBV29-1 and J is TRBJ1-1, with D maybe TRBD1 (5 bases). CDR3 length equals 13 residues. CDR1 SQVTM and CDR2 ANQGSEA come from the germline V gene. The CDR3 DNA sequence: TGCAGCGTTGAATTGACAGCTAACATTGAAGCTTTCTTT. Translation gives CSVELTANIEAFF.

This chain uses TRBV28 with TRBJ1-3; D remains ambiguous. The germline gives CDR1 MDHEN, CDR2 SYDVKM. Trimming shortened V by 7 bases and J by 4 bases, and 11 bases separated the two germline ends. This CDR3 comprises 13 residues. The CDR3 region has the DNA TGTGCCAGCAACGCTCGAACGGGAAACACCATATATTTT. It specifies CASNARTGNTIYF. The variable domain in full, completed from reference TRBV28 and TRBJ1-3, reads DVKVTQSSRYLVKRTGEKVFLECVQDMDHENMFWYRQDPGLGLRLIYFSYDVKMKEKGDIPEGYSVSREKKERFSLILESASTNQTSMYLCASNARTGNTIYFGEGSWLTVV.

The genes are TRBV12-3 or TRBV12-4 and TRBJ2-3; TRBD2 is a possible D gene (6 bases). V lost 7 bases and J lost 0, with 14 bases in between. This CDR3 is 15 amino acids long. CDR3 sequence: CASIGSGSSTDTQYF. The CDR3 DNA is TGTGCCAGCATCGGGAGCGGGTCGAGCACAGATACGCAGTATTTT.

In DNA, the CDR3 is TGTGCCAGCAGTTTAGGCCCTCAGGGTCACGAGCAGTACTTC. Residues: CASSLGPQGHEQYF. This chain joins TRBV27 and TRBJ2-7, with a tentative D call TRBD1 (5 bases). V was pared by 2 bases and J by 5 bases, with 13 bases between. CDR3 length: 14 amino acids. Germline V gene sequence: CDR1 MNHEY, CDR2 SMNVEV (reference sequence).

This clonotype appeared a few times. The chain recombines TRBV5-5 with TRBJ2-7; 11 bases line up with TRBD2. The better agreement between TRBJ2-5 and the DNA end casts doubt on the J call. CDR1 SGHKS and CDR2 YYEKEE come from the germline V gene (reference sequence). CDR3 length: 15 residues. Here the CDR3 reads CASSPRGLAAETQYF. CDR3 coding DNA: TGTGCCAGCAGTCCCAGGGGACTAGCGGCCGAGACCCAGTACTTC.

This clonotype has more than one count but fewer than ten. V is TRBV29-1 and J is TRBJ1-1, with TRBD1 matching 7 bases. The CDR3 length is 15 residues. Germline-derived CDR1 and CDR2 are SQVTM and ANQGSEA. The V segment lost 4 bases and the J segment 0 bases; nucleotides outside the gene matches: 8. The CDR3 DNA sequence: TGCAGCGTTGCGTCCTCGACAGGGATGAACACTGAAGCTTTCTTT. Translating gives CSVASSTGMNTEAFF.

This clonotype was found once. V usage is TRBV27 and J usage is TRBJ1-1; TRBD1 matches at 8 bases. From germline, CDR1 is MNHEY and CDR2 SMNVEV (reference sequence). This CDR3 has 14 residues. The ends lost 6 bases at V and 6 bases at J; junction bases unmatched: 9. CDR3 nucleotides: TGTGCCAGCAGGCCAACAGGGGGGATGGCTGAAGCTTTCTTT. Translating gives CASRPTGGMAEAFF.

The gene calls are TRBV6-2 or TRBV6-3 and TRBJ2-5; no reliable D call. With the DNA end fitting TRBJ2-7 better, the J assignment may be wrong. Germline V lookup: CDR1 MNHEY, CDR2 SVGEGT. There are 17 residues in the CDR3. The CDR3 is CASSYGATPRTPYEQYF. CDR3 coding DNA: TGTGCCAGCAGTTACGGCGCCACCCCTCGGACCCCTTACGAGCAGTACTTC.